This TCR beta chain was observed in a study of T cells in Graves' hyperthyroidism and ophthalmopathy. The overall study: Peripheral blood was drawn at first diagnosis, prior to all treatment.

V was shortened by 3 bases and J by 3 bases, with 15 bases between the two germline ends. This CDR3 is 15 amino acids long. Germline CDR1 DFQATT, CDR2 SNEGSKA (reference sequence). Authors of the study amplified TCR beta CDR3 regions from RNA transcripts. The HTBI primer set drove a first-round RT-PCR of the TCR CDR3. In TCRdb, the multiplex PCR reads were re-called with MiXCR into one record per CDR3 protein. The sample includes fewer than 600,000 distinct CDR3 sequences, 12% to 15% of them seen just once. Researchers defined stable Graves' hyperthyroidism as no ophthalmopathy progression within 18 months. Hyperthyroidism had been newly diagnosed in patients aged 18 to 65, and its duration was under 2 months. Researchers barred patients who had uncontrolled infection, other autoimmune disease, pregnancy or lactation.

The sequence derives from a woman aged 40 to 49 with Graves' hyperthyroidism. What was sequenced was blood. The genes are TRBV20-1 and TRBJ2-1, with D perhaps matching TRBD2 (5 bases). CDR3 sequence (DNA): TGCAGTGCTAGGCCGGCACTAGAATACTACAATGAGCAGTTCTTC. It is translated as CSARPALEYYNEQFF.